This TCR beta chain was sequenced for a study of naive and memory T cell subsets. Four PCR rounds used nested alpha and beta constant region primers plus the SP2 primer. TCRdb re-analysed the UMI-ligation and nested PCR reads in MiXCR, keeping a single row per CDR3 protein. The sample includes 37,000 or so distinct CDR3 sequences, more than 9.5% of them seen just once. Treatment: skin biopsy from PPD injection site in Mantoux-positive individual. An oligonucleotide containing a UMI was ligated to the 3' end of TCR cDNA. Biopsied sites were PPD injections in people with a positive Mantoux test. The CDR3 extends over 12 amino acids. The germline CDR1 and CDR2 sequences are MDHEN and SYDVKM. V lost 7 bases to trimming and J lost 10 bases, with 16 bases between them. This clonotype appeared many times.

The TCR sequence derives from an adult in good health. Sequenced here: skin, sampled from a tuberculin skin test site. The chain carries TRBV28 and TRBJ1-1, with a tentative D call TRBD1 (5 bases). The CDR3, as DNA: TGTGCCAGCACCCCCTCGGAGGGGAGAGCTTTCTTT. Its translation is CASTPSEGRAFF.